A single sample is the source of the 16 T cell receptor beta chains below, sequenced in a study of human T cells and chemical hapten exposure. Time point in this sample: pre-sensitization, week 0. Treatment specified: therapeutic diphenylcyclopropenone sensitization with weekly scalp DPC. TCRdb reprocessed the RACE reads via MiXCR and lists one record per CDR3 protein. This sample has around 300,000 distinct CDR3 sequences; approximately 7.5% occur once, and the top ten carry roughly 1.2%. The sequences come from whole blood, collected in connection with sensitization to the hapten diphenylcyclopropenone (DPC). Receptors were obtained from a man in his late teens or twenties with alopecia areata. Some clones in this sample may be carry-over from other donors' samples.

Many counts were recorded for this clonotype. This chain connects TRBV5-1 to TRBJ2-1, with 9 bases aligning to TRBD1. The germline V gene has CDR1 SGHRS and CDR2 YFSETQ. The CDR3 is 20 amino acids. The V segment lost 4 bases and the J segment 3 bases; nucleotides outside the gene matches: 20. CDR3 amino acids: CASSTGLGQGNTRNYNEQFF. The CDR3 DNA sequence: TGCGCCAGCAGCACGGGCTTGGGACAGGGTAACACTCGAAACTACAATGAGCAGTTCTTC.

This clonotype occurred a few times. V and J are TRBV7-6 and TRBJ2-7; TRBD1 agrees at 9 bases. V shed 5 bases and J 2 bases; nucleotides not matched to a gene: 7. In germline, CDR1 is SGHVS, CDR2 FNYEAQ. CDR3 size: 15 residues. CDR3 coding DNA: TGTGCCAGCAGCAACGATGGGGACAGGGCCTACGAGCAGTACTTC. The encoded protein is CASSNDGDRAYEQYF.

The chain joins TRBV4-3 to TRBJ2-2; D remains ambiguous. V lost 0 bases to trimming and J lost 0 bases, with 8 bases between them. The CDR3 totals 16 residues. Germline CDR1 LGHNA, CDR2 YSLEER. This CDR3 reads CASSQDAFANTGELFF. The CDR3, as DNA: TGCGCCAGCAGCCAAGATGCGTTCGCGAACACCGGGGAGCTGTTTTTT.

The rearrangement joins TRBV14 to TRBJ2-7, with 7 bases fitting TRBD1. The V gene's germline CDR1 is SGHDN and CDR2 FVKESK. The CDR3 consists of 14 residues. J lost 2 bases, V lost 1 base, and 2 bases had no gene match. In nucleotides, the CDR3 is TGTGCCAGCAGCCAAGGACAGGGTCCCTACGAGCAGTACTTC. This gives the protein CASSQGQGPYEQYF.

At least ten counts were recorded for this clonotype. This chain uses TRBV20-1 with TRBJ1-1; 8 nucleotides match TRBD1. Germline V gene lookup returns CDR1 DFQATT and CDR2 SNEGSKA (reference sequence). Trimming removed 6 bases from V and 1 base from J; junction bases left unmatched: 4. The CDR3 is 13 amino acids. CDR3 loop: CSAAQGANTEAFF. The CDR3 region has the DNA TGCAGTGCCGCTCAGGGGGCGAACACTGAAGCTTTCTTT.

Only a few counts were recorded for this clonotype. The chain joins TRBV7-2 to TRBJ1-4; D remains unclear. The CDR3 loop spans 17 amino acids. The germline V and J ends were trimmed by 1 base and 0 bases, with 12 bases remaining between them. Germline assignment: CDR1 SGHTA and CDR2 FQGNSA. In nucleotides, the CDR3 is TGTGCCAGCAGCTTAGTAGCAGATAGAACAACTAATGAAAAACTGTTTTTT. It specifies CASSLVADRTTNEKLFF.

Ten or more counts support this clonotype. V and J are TRBV7-2 and TRBJ1-5; possible D gene TRBD1, 5 bases. The CDR3 extends over 16 amino acids. Germline CDR1 and CDR2: SGHTA and FQGNSA. The V and J ends lost 3 bases and 4 bases respectively, with 16 bases between them. In DNA, the CDR3 is TGTGCCAGCAGCTTTCCCGGGTATCGGGGGAATCAGCCCCAGCATTTT. This translates into CASSFPGYRGNQPQHF. Together with reference TRBV7-2 and TRBJ1-5, the CDR3 gives the full variable domain: GAGVSQSPSNKVTEKGKDVELRCDPISGHTALYWYRQSLGQGLEFLIYFQGNSAPDKSGLPSDRFSAERTGGSVSTLTIQRTQQEDSAVYLCASSFPGYRGNQPQHFGDGTRLSIL.

This clonotype appeared many times. V gene TRBV12-3 or TRBV12-4 combines with J gene TRBJ2-3; 10 bases line up with TRBD1. The J segment lost 11 bases and the V segment lost 5 bases, leaving 4 bases of the junction unmatched. The CDR3 totals 12 residues. The CDR3: CASSRDRGGQYF. As DNA, the CDR3 is TGTGCCAGCAGTAGGGACAGGGGAGGGCAGTATTTT.

V gene TRBV5-1 combines with J gene TRBJ1-5; no firm D call. CDR1 is SGHRS, CDR2 YFSETQ, per germline. The CDR3 is 14 amino acids. The ends were cut back, 2 bases at V and 3 bases at J, with 9 bases in the middle. The CDR3 loop is CASSFDAINQPQHF. DNA of the CDR3: TGCGCCAGCAGCTTTGACGCTATCAATCAGCCCCAGCATTTT. Using reference TRBV5-1 and TRBJ1-5 for the parts outside the CDR3, the full variable domain is KAGVTQTPRYLIKTRGQQVTLSCSPISGHRSVSWYQQTPGQGLQFLFEYFSETQRNKGNFPGRFSGRQFSNSRSEMNVSTLELGDSALYLCASSFDAINQPQHFGDGTRLSIL.

This rearrangement joins TRBV27 to TRBJ1-1; perhaps TRBD1 as D (6 bases). The CDR3 contains 14 residues. Germline V gives CDR1 MNHEY, CDR2 SMNVEV (reference sequence). V lost 10 bases, J lost 3 bases, and 18 bases lay in between. The chain's CDR3 is CATQLGGRDTEAFF. CDR3 DNA sequence: TGTGCCACCCAATTAGGGGGGCGGGACACTGAAGCTTTCTTT.

Only one count was recorded for this clonotype. A much larger clone differs from this one at a single base, so this may be a read error. The rearrangement joins TRBV10-2 to TRBJ2-5, with 7 nucleotides matching TRBD1. The germline V gene has CDR1 WSHSY and CDR2 SAAADI. The CDR3 covers 15 residues. This CDR3 reads CAISMEDRRVETQYF. As DNA, the CDR3 is TGCGCCATCAGTATGGAGGACAGGAGAGTAGAGACCCAGTACTTC.

The V and J genes are TRBV5-1 and TRBJ2-3; D assignment may be TRBD1 or TRBD2 (5 bases each). The germline V gene encodes CDR1 SGHRS and CDR2 YFSETQ. V was clipped by 3 bases and J by 0 bases, with 11 bases between them. The CDR3 runs 15 residues. CDR3 bases: TGCGCCAGCAGCTATGGGACCCAAAGCACAGATACGCAGTATTTT. Translation gives CASSYGTQSTDTQYF.

This clonotype has just a few counts. The chain joins TRBV6-2 or TRBV6-3 to TRBJ2-7, with D unresolved. This CDR3 has 15 amino acids. Deletions cut 0 bases from V and 6 bases from J, with 15 bases between. Germline values: CDR1 MNHEY, CDR2 SVGEGT. The CDR3 sequence: CASSYSDRVSGEQYF. CDR3 in DNA: TGTGCCAGCAGTTACTCGGATAGGGTCTCAGGCGAGCAGTACTTC.

In its sample, this clonotype was seen a few times. This chain uses TRBV6-1 with TRBJ1-5; D gene uncertain. Germline V CDR1 and CDR2: MNHNS, SASEGT. Trimming removed 1 base from V and 9 bases from J, with 13 bases in between. This CDR3 contains 14 residues. CDR3: CASSEGSPLGPQHF. As DNA, the CDR3 is TGTGCCAGCAGTGAAGGGTCCCCCTTAGGGCCCCAGCATTTT.

The chain has TRBV7-9 and TRBJ1-4; 8 bases are a match to TRBD1. This CDR3 has 15 amino acids. The V and J ends lost 3 bases and 6 bases, in that order; junction bases with no gene match: 6. In germline, CDR1 is SEHNR, CDR2 FQNEAQ (reference sequence). CDR3 sequence reads: CASSLTGEAYEKLFF. The CDR3 nucleotides read TGTGCCAGCAGCTTGACAGGGGAGGCGTATGAAAAACTGTTTTTT.

The rearrangement links TRBV10-3 to TRBJ2-7; 13 bases align to TRBD2. This CDR3 is built from 15 residues. Per the germline V gene, CDR1 is ENHRY and CDR2 is SYGVKD. V was clipped by 6 bases and J by 4 bases; unmatched bases: 6. CDR3 nucleotides: TGTGCCATCAGGATTGGGACTAGCGGGGTTTACGAGCAGTACTTC. Translation gives CAIRIGTSGVYEQYF.